The 17 T cell receptor beta chains given below trace back to one sample, sequenced in a study of T cell responses to AZD1222 COVID-19 vaccine. This table comes from immunoSEQ multiplex PCR, and its TCRdb copy is limited to in-frame clones, with some not included. Of approximately 60,000 clones listed, 80% to 90% are singletons. Specimen: peripheral blood, collected 28 days after the second AZD1222 dose. The receptors here all came from an adult who received the AZD1222 COVID-19 vaccine.

This clone was seen more than once but under ten times. CDR3 in DNA: TGCGCCAGCAGCCAAGATCGGGGGACTACAACCTACGAGCAGTACTTC. The encoded protein is CASSQDRGTTTYEQYF. This sequence joins TRBV4-3 and TRBJ2-7; 7 nucleotides agree with TRBD2. The trim removed 0 bases at V and 2 bases at J, leaving 7 bases unmatched. CDR1 LGHNA and CDR2 YSLEER come from the germline V gene. The CDR3 length is 16 residues.

The rearrangement uses TRBV13 and TRBJ1-1; 7 bases agree with TRBD1. The CDR3 has 15 amino acids. From germline, CDR1 is PRHDT and CDR2 FYEKMQ (reference sequence). V trimming: 3 bases; J trimming: 1 base; junction bases outside the gene matches: 5. CDR3 coding DNA: TGTGCCAGCAGCTTGTGGGACAGACCGAACACTGAAGCTTTCTTT. It translates to CASSLWDRPNTEAFF.

This rearrangement joins TRBV7-2 to TRBJ2-3; TRBD2 matches 10 bases. This CDR3 has 16 residues. Germline V lookup: CDR1 SGHTA, CDR2 FQGNSA. V was pared by 4 bases and J by 0 bases, with 4 bases of the junction left unmatched. This CDR3 is CASSSIAGGSTDTQYF. CDR3 DNA: TGTGCCAGCAGCTCTATAGCGGGGGGTAGCACAGATACGCAGTATTTT.

This chain connects TRBV5-1 to TRBJ2-7; D is possibly TRBD2 (6 bases). This CDR3 is 14 amino acids long. Germline V gene lookup returns CDR1 SGHRS and CDR2 YFSETQ. The V end was cut by 4 bases, the J end by 3 bases, with 14 bases between. The CDR3 region is CASSVTGGDYEQYF. Here the CDR3 DNA reads TGCGCCAGCAGCGTAACAGGAGGGGACTACGAGCAGTACTTC.

CDR3 nucleotides: TGTGCCAGCAGCCCGATGGTACAGGGAACTTCACCCCTCCACTTT. The encoded protein is CASSPMVQGTSPLHF. The J gene is TRBJ1-6, the V gene TRBV7-8; the D gene is possibly TRBD1 (6 bases). This CDR3 spans 15 amino acids. CDR1 is SGHVS, CDR2 FQNEAQ, per germline. Trimming removed 5 bases at V and 9 bases at J, with 17 bases between.

This clone was detected a few times. The junction and the germline gene differ at one end; a read error may be behind it. The J gene is TRBJ1-3, the V gene TRBV4-3, with D perhaps matching TRBD1 (6 bases). The length of the CDR3 is 17 residues. Germline V gene data show CDR1 as LGHNA and CDR2 as YSLEER. This chain's CDR3 is CASSEDPTGSSGNTIYF. The DNA for the CDR3 is TGCGCCAGCAGCGAAGACCCGACAGGTTCCTCTGGAAACACCATATATTTT.

The CDR3 DNA reads as TGTGCCAGCAGAAGGGACGTGTCATCATCCTACGAGCAGTACTTC. It yields the protein CASRRDVSSSYEQYF. The V and J genes are TRBV6-5 and TRBJ2-7; D assignment may be TRBD1 or TRBD2 (5 bases each). Germline-derived CDR1 and CDR2 are MNHEY and SVGAGI. V was pared by 6 bases and J by 1 base, with 16 bases between. The CDR3 is 15 residues long.

The V call is TRBV28, the J call TRBJ1-2; TRBD1 matches 7 bases. The J segment lost 7 bases and the V segment lost 8 bases, leaving 7 bases of the junction unmatched. Germline CDR1 reads MDHEN; CDR2 reads SYDVKM. CDR3 length: 12 amino acids. CDR3 in amino acids: CASVTGAAGYTF. The CDR3 nucleotides are TGTGCCAGCGTCACAGGGGCGGCTGGCTACACCTTC.

This clone was seen just once. This sequence joins TRBV7-3 and TRBJ2-3, with D perhaps being TRBD1 or TRBD2 (5 bases each). Germline CDR1 and CDR2: SGHTA and FQGTGA. Between the trimmed V and J ends, which lost 5 bases and 2 bases, there was a span of 8 bases. The CDR3 length is 13 residues. CDR3 coding DNA: TGTGCCAGCAGCGAGGGGTACACAGATACGCAGTATTTT. Its translation is CASSEGYTDTQYF.

The chain recombines TRBV18 with TRBJ2-7; TRBD1 matches 9 bases. The CDR3 is 16 residues long. The ends lost 0 bases at V and 2 bases at J; junction bases unmatched: 5. CDR1 is KGHSH and CDR2 is LQKENI in the germline V gene. CDR3 sequence reads: CASSPPGQGIAYEQYF. The CDR3 DNA is TGTGCCAGCTCACCACCGGGACAGGGTATCGCCTACGAGCAGTACTTC.

The chain recombines TRBV5-1 with TRBJ2-1, with D tentatively TRBD1 (6 bases). This CDR3 is 14 amino acids long. The germline V gene encodes CDR1 SGHRS and CDR2 YFSETQ. Between the trimmed V and J ends, which lost 6 bases and 4 bases, there was a span of 14 bases. The CDR3 DNA sequence: TGCGCCAGCACCACGGGACAAATATACAATGAGCAGTTCTTC. Protein sequence: CASTTGQIYNEQFF. The full variable domain, its missing parts supplied by reference TRBV5-1 and TRBJ2-1, is KAGVTQTPRYLIKTRGQQVTLSCSPISGHRSVSWYQQTPGQGLQFLFEYFSETQRNKGNFPGRFSGRQFSNSRSEMNVSTLELGDSALYLCASTTGQIYNEQFFGPGTRLTVL.

The J gene is TRBJ2-2, the V gene TRBV5-1; 12 nucleotides agree with TRBD2. Germline lookup yields CDR1 SGHRS and CDR2 YFSETQ. V trimming: 1 base; J trimming: 5 bases; junction bases outside the gene matches: 3. The CDR3 runs to 16 residues. The CDR3 nucleotides read TGCGCCAGCAGCTTGCCACTAGCGGGAGGTACCGGGGAGCTGTTTTTT. Protein: CASSLPLAGGTGELFF.

The V gene is TRBV11-2, the J gene TRBJ2-5, with D uncertain. The CDR3 has 15 amino acids. Germline values: CDR1 SGHAT, CDR2 FQNNGV. V lost 0 bases to trimming and J lost 2 bases, with 10 bases between them. CDR3 residues: CASSLEFQTQETQYF. As DNA, the CDR3 is TGTGCCAGCAGCTTAGAGTTTCAAACTCAAGAGACCCAGTACTTC.

The V gene is TRBV27, the J gene TRBJ2-5; possibly TRBD1 or TRBD2 for D (5 bases each). Germline V CDR1 and CDR2: MNHEY, SMNVEV (reference sequence). The length of the CDR3 is 14 residues. Trimming cost V 3 bases and J 5 bases, with 13 bases left between them. The CDR3: CASSFWGGRETQYF. CDR3 nucleotides: TGTGCCAGCAGTTTTTGGGGCGGGCGGGAGACCCAGTACTTC.

The chain uses TRBV6-4 and TRBJ2-5; 9 bases fit TRBD2. The CDR3 has 15 amino acids. The V segment lost 1 base and the J segment 5 bases; nucleotides outside the gene matches: 5. Germline loops: CDR1 MRHNA, CDR2 SNTAGT. DNA for the CDR3: TGTGCCAGCAGTGACTTATCGGGACTAGCTGAGACCCAGTACTTC. The encoded protein is CASSDLSGLAETQYF.

This clone was counted a few times. The chain employs TRBV11-3 and TRBJ1-1; D may be TRBD1 (5 bases). Germline CDR1 reads SGHNT; CDR2 reads YENEEA. Trimming removed 5 bases at V and 0 bases at J, with 25 bases between. CDR3 length: 19 residues. The CDR3 is CASSIPPWGLQLMNTEAFF. CDR3 in DNA: TGTGCCAGCAGCATACCGCCTTGGGGCCTCCAATTAATGAACACTGAAGCTTTCTTT.

This clone was detected once. The chain has TRBV23-1 and TRBJ1-2; 7 positions match TRBD1. Being an ORF, TRBV23-1 has a function that is uncertain. This CDR3 contains 13 residues. Trimming took 7 bases from V and 8 from J; bases not matched to a gene: 10. DNA for the CDR3: TGCGCCAGCAACCTCAGAAGGGGGCGAGGCTACACCTTC. This sequence encodes CASNLRRGRGYTF.